These T cell receptor beta chains were read from a single sample in a study of blood T cell repertoires in COVID-19. The table came from immunoSEQ multiplex PCR; TCRdb's copy has only in-frame clones and leaves some out. The repertoire holds approximately 220,000 clones, with 85% to 90% as singletons. Sequenced: PBMCs or T cells enriched from blood (not recorded which). The source is a man aged 30-40 years who had recovered from COVID-19. The CDR3 runs from the conserved cysteine through the conserved F or W. A D gene is named only where the DNA matches it firmly. The size entry is marked missing in some rows and otherwise reads once, few, many or a size class.

>NA|TRBJ2-7|NA|TRBV5-1
TGCGCCAGCAGCTTACGAACAGGCTACGAGCAGTACTTC
CASSLRTGYEQYF
>NA|TRBJ1-2|TRBD1|TRBV4-1
TGCGCCAGCAGCCAAGAGCAGGGGGGCCCTCGGTATGGCTACACCTTC
CASSQEQGGPRYGYTF
>NA|TRBJ1-5|TRBD1|TRBV19
TGTGCCAGTAGTATAGTATCGACAGGGGGTAGCAATCAGCCCCAGCATTTT
CASSIVSTGGSNQPQHF
>NA|TRBJ1-6|NA|TRBV9
TGTGCCAGCAGCTACACCGACAGTAATTTAGATTCACCCCTCCACTTT
CASSYTDSNLDSPLHF
>NA|TRBJ1-5|NA|TRBV2
TGTGCCAGCAGCGCGGACAGCCCGAATCAGCCCCAGCATTTT
CASSADSPNQPQHF
>NA|TRBJ1-5|NA|TRBV21-1
TGTGCCAGCAGCAAAAGGGGACACCTTTGCAATCAGCCCCAGCATTTT
CASSKRGHLCNQPQHF
>NA|TRBJ2-4|NA|TRBV18
TGTGCCAGCTCACCACTTGCGGAACACAAAAACATTCAGTACTTC
CASSPLAEHKNIQYF
>NA|TRBJ1-4|NA|TRBV2
TGTGCCAGCAGTGGGGAGATCAATGAAAAACTGTTTTTT
CASSGEINEKLFF
>NA|TRBJ2-7|TRBD1|TRBV6-2/TRBV6-3
TGTGCCAGCAGTTACTCAACGGGGACAGGGATCCTCTCCTACGAGCAGTACTTC
CASSYSTGTGILSYEQYF
>once|TRBJ2-7|TRBD1|TRBV6-5
TGTGCCAGCAGTTACGGGACAGACTACGAGCAGTACTTC
CASSYGTDYEQYF
>once|TRBJ1-2|NA|TRBV14
TGTGCCAGCAGCCGGAGTAACTATGGCTACACCTTC
CASSRSNYGYTF
>NA|TRBJ2-5|NA|TRBV4-3
TGCGCCAGCAGCCAGGAAAGCGGAGTACAAGAGACCCAGTACTTC
CASSQESGVQETQYF
>NA|TRBJ2-7|NA|TRBV9
TGTGCCAGCAGCGTAGGGGTCGGGGAATACTCCTACGAGCAGTACTTC
CASSVGVGEYSYEQYF
>NA|TRBJ2-7|NA|TRBV20-1
TGCAGTGCTAGGAGCTACGAGCAGTACTTC
CSARSYEQYF
>NA|TRBJ2-7|TRBD1|TRBV2
TGTGCCACCTTTGGGACAGACAACTCCTACGAGCAGTACTTC
CATFGTDNSYEQYF
>NA|TRBJ1-1|NA|TRBV12-3/TRBV12-4
TGTGCCAGCAGTATATCGAACACTGAAGCTTTCTTT
CASSISNTEAFF
>NA|TRBJ2-7|TRBD1|TRBV4-2
TGTGCCAGCAGCCAACCGGACAGGGGGGACTACGAGCAGTACTTC
CASSQPDRGDYEQYF
>NA|TRBJ1-5|TRBD1|TRBV27
TGTGCCAGCAGGACAGGGCTGCATCAGCCCCAGCATTTT
CASRTGLHQPQHF
>NA|TRBJ1-5|NA|TRBV6-2/TRBV6-3
TGTGCCAGCAGCCCCCGGGTAGAGAATCAGCCCCAGCATTTT
CASSPRVENQPQHF
>NA|TRBJ2-1|NA|TRBV5-1
TGCGCCAGCGCCCCTGGGGTAGGGGGCAATGAGCAGTTCTTC
CASAPGVGGNEQFF
>NA|TRBJ1-2|NA|TRBV28
TGTGCCAGCAGTTTAGGTACAGTAGGCGATGGCTACACCTTC
CASSLGTVGDGYTF
>NA|TRBJ2-7|NA|TRBV5-4
TGTGCCAGCAGCTTTGGCCGGGGGACGAGCTACGAGCAGTACTTC
CASSFGRGTSYEQYF
>NA|TRBJ2-2|TRBD2|TRBV9
TGTGCCAGCAGCGTACTAGCGGGAGAAGCCGGGGAGCTGTTTTTT
CASSVLAGEAGELFF
>NA|TRBJ2-5|NA|TRBV24-1
TGTGCCACCAGTGAATCTGGGGCCGGGGAGACCCAGTACTTC
CATSESGAGETQYF
>NA|TRBJ2-1|TRBD2|TRBV13
TGTGCCAGCAGACCTTCTCGACTAGCGGGAGGTCGTTTGAATGAGCAGTTCTTC
CASRPSRLAGGRLNEQFF
>NA|TRBJ1-1|NA|TRBV6-5
TGTGCCAGCAGCCGAACAGATCGGGGCACTGAAGCTTTCTTT
CASSRTDRGTEAFF
>NA|TRBJ2-7|NA|TRBV7-8
TGTGCCAGCAGTTTAAGCCCCGGGTACGAGCAGTACTTC
CASSLSPGYEQYF
>once|TRBJ2-3|NA|TRBV5-1
TGCGCCAGCAGCACAAGTTGGAGCACAGATACGCAGTATTTT
CASSTSWSTDTQYF
>NA|TRBJ2-1|TRBD2|TRBV15
TGTGCCACCAGCGGCCGGCGACTAGCGGGGAATGAGCAGTTCTTC
CATSGRRLAGNEQFF
>NA|TRBJ2-1|TRBD2|TRBV7-7
TGTGCCAGCAGCCCTAGCGGGGGGGCTTTAGGGCAGTTCTTC
CASSPSGGALGQFF
>NA|TRBJ1-3|TRBD1|TRBV7-2
TGTGCCAGCAGCACGCCGACAGGGGGCCGAAACACCATATATTTT
CASSTPTGGRNTIYF
>NA|TRBJ2-3|NA|TRBV5-5
TGTGCCAGCAGCTTGGAGACTAGCACAGATACGCAGTATTTT
CASSLETSTDTQYF
>NA|TRBJ1-1|TRBD1|TRBV10-3
TGTGCCATCAGTGAACAAGGGGGCGGGAACACTGAAGCTTTCTTT
CAISEQGGGNTEAFF
>NA|TRBJ1-2|NA|TRBV7-2
TGTGCCAGCAGCTTAGAGGCAGGGATTAACTATGGCTACACCTTC
CASSLEAGINYGYTF
>NA|TRBJ1-5|TRBD1|TRBV2
TGTGCCAGCAGTGAAACCGGGACAGGAAATCAGCCCCAGCATTTT
CASSETGTGNQPQHF
>NA|TRBJ1-3|TRBD1|TRBV18
TGTGCCAGCTCACAAAAGACAGGGGTCTCCTCTGGAAACACCATATATTTT
CASSQKTGVSSGNTIYF
>NA|TRBJ2-6|NA|TRBV6-6
TGTGCCAGCAGTTACTCGACAGTGTCTGGGGCCAACGTCCTGACTTTC
CASSYSTVSGANVLTF
>NA|TRBJ1-1|NA|TRBV19
TGTGCCAGTAGTCCAGAATTTAGGGGCGGAGCTTTCTTT
CASSPEFRGGAFF
>NA|TRBJ1-5|TRBD1|TRBV27
TGTGCCAGCACCGGGACAGGGGATCAGCCCCAGCATTTT
CASTGTGDQPQHF
>NA|TRBJ2-7|TRBD1|TRBV7-6
TGTGCCAGCAGCTTAGCGGCAGGCGGGACAGGGGTCTACGAGCAGTACTTC
CASSLAAGGTGVYEQYF
>NA|TRBJ2-6|TRBD1|TRBV2
TGTGCCAGCACTAAGGACAGGGGGCCTGGGGCCAACGTCCTGACTTTC
CASTKDRGPGANVLTF
>NA|TRBJ1-2|NA|TRBV30
TGTGCCTGGAGTCAGGATAACTATGGCTACACCTTC
CAWSQDNYGYTF
>NA|TRBJ2-5|TRBD2|TRBV11-3
TGTGCCAGCAGCTTAGGGCAGGGGACTAGCGGGGGAACGCAAGAGACCCAGTACTTC
CASSLGQGTSGGTQETQYF
>NA|TRBJ1-2|NA|TRBV27
TGTGCCAGCAGTTCCCGGGGCTATGGCTACACCTTC
CASSSRGYGYTF